This passage covers 29 T cell receptor beta chains from one sample sequenced in a study of identical twins. MiXCR was run by TCRdb on the 5' RACE reads, yielding one entry per CDR3 protein. Here the sample spans 450,000 or so distinct CDR3 sequences, approximately 25% being singletons. The same sample was also studied in work on T cells expressing NK-cell markers.

The specimen sequenced was CD4+ T cells sorted from blood. These receptors all stem from a young woman in good health.

This clonotype was seen a few times. This chain joins TRBV19 and TRBJ2-1; 9 bases match TRBD1. V was pared by 11 bases and J by 9 bases, with 11 bases of the junction left unmatched. Germline loops: CDR1 LNHDA, CDR2 SQIVND (reference sequence). The CDR3 contains 13 residues. The CDR3 nucleotides read TGTGCCTGTACAGGGGGCGCGATCCGTGAGCAGTTCTTC. Its translation: CACTGGAIREQFF.

This clonotype appeared a few times. The chain carries TRBV7-2 and TRBJ2-2; no clear D gene. The length of the CDR3 is 16 residues. Germline CDR1 is SGHTA and CDR2 is FQGNSA. Trimming took off 1 base at V and 5 bases at J, with 14 bases between the two ends. CDR3 residues: CASSLEINLNTGELFF. In nucleotides, the CDR3 is TGTGCCAGCAGCTTAGAGATAAACCTAAATACCGGGGAGCTGTTTTTT. Using reference TRBV7-2 and TRBJ2-2 for the parts outside the CDR3, the full variable domain is GAGVSQSPSNKVTEKGKDVELRCDPISGHTALYWYRQSLGQGLEFLIYFQGNSAPDKSGLPSDRFSAERTGGSVSTLTIQRTQQEDSAVYLCASSLEINLNTGELFFGEGSRLTVL.

The V gene is TRBV18, the J gene TRBJ2-1; D is ambiguous. From germline, CDR1 is KGHSH and CDR2 LQKENI. The ends were cut back, 3 bases at V and 4 bases at J, with 10 bases in the middle. This CDR3 has 14 amino acids. CDR3 coding DNA: TGTGCCAGCTCACCGGCAGACCTGTACAATGAGCAGTTCTTC. Encoded protein: CASSPADLYNEQFF.

The V gene is TRBV20-1, the J gene TRBJ2-3, with D uncertain. V was shortened by 1 base and J by 2 bases, with 7 bases between the two germline ends. The germline gives CDR1 DFQATT, CDR2 SNEGSKA (reference sequence). This CDR3 contains 13 residues. CDR3 protein: CSARVGPTDTQYF. In DNA form, the CDR3 reads TGCAGTGCTAGAGTAGGACCCACAGATACGCAGTATTTT.

The table lists this clonotype with a few counts. The chain links TRBV6-1 to TRBJ1-2, with 7 positions matching TRBD1. The CDR3 is made up of 13 amino acids. The trim removed 1 base at V and 8 bases at J, leaving 4 bases unmatched. Germline CDR1 is MNHNS and CDR2 is SASEGT. The CDR3 DNA sequence: TGTGCCAGCAGTGAAGGACAGGGTGGGGGCTACACCTTC. Translation gives CASSEGQGGGYTF.

The genes are TRBV4-2 and TRBJ2-5; D is tentatively TRBD1 or TRBD2 (5 bases each). CDR3 length: 14 amino acids. Trimming removed 4 bases at V and 2 bases at J, with 11 bases between. Germline loops: CDR1 LGHNA, CDR2 YNFKEQ. CDR3 DNA sequence: TGTGCCAGCAGCCCCGAGGGGCGTCAAGAGACCCAGTACTTC. Its protein is CASSPEGRQETQYF.

This clonotype has a count of ten or more. The gene calls are TRBV3-1 and TRBJ2-7; 7 bases are shared with TRBD1. The CDR3 sequence is 12 residues long. Germline V gene data show CDR1 as LGHDT and CDR2 as YNNKEL (reference sequence). The V segment lost 6 bases and the J segment 3 bases; nucleotides outside the gene matches: 2. This CDR3 reads CASSHRGYEQYF. DNA of the CDR3: TGTGCCAGCAGTCACAGGGGCTACGAGCAGTACTTC.

CDR3 sequence reads: CASSFLKYGRVSNQPQHF. The DNA for the CDR3 is TGTGCCAGCAGTTTTTTAAAATACGGGCGGGTAAGCAATCAGCCCCAGCATTTT. The V call is TRBV6-5, the J call TRBJ1-5; D remains unclear. There are 18 residues in the CDR3. V gave up 4 bases and J gave up 1 base, with 20 bases separating them. Germline assignment: CDR1 MNHEY and CDR2 SVGAGI.

This clonotype was counted a few times. The rearrangement uses TRBV6-2 or TRBV6-3 and TRBJ2-7, with 12 nucleotides matching TRBD2. The CDR3 runs 14 residues. J gave up 3 bases and V 6 bases, and 3 bases lay outside the gene matches. The germline gives CDR1 MNHEY, CDR2 SVGEGT. CDR3 DNA sequence: TGTGCCAGCAGCCGACTAGCGGGAGTCTACGAGCAGTACTTC. It yields the protein CASSRLAGVYEQYF.

The chain uses TRBV20-1 and TRBJ2-3; a weak D match, TRBD1 (6 bases). The CDR3 consists of 18 residues. Germline V gives CDR1 DFQATT, CDR2 SNEGSKA (reference sequence). V was shortened by 0 bases and J by 0 bases, with 19 bases between the two germline ends. The CDR3 region has the DNA TGCAGTGCTAGAGATACGTTGAGGGGGATCGCTAGCACAGATACGCAGTATTTT. Translation gives CSARDTLRGIASTDTQYF.

The chain recombines TRBV20-1 with TRBJ2-5, with D perhaps given as TRBD1 or TRBD2 (5 bases each). Germline V lookup: CDR1 DFQATT, CDR2 SNEGSKA (reference sequence). V was cut by 7 bases and J by 7 bases, with 16 bases left in between. This CDR3 spans 12 amino acids. CDR3 residues: CSGGTAAGTQYF. Written as DNA, the CDR3 is TGCAGTGGAGGGACCGCGGCAGGGACCCAGTACTTC.

J is TRBJ2-5 and V is TRBV18; maybe TRBD1 (5 bases). Germline V gene lookup returns CDR1 KGHSH and CDR2 LQKENI. The CDR3 has 14 residues. V lost 3 bases to trimming and J lost 3 bases, with 11 bases between them. The CDR3 DNA reads TGTGCCAGCTCACCGACAGCTCTCGAAGAGACCCAGTACTTC. It codes for CASSPTALEETQYF.

The rearrangement links TRBV5-1 to TRBJ2-3; tentatively, D is TRBD2 (7 bases). There are 15 residues in the CDR3. Deletions cut 3 bases from V and 2 bases from J, with 13 bases between. Germline V gene sequence: CDR1 SGHRS, CDR2 YFSETQ. The CDR3 DNA sequence: TGCGCCAGCAGCTGGGGGGGGGCGCTCACAGATACGCAGTATTTT. Protein product: CASSWGGALTDTQYF.

The CDR3 DNA is TGTGCCAGCAGCCCCCGCCGCGTAGGACTTCCCACCACAGATACGCAGTATTTT. As protein: CASSPRRVGLPTTDTQYF. The rearrangement joins TRBV7-8 to TRBJ2-3, with D maybe TRBD2 (5 bases). Trimming stripped 5 bases from V and 2 bases from J, with 23 bases between. Germline loops: CDR1 SGHVS, CDR2 FQNEAQ. CDR3 length equals 18 residues.

There are a few counts of this clonotype. This chain joins TRBV20-1 and TRBJ2-7, with 9 bases identical to TRBD1. The CDR3 loop spans 14 amino acids. J was trimmed by 3 bases and V by 5 bases; bases with no gene match: 8. The V gene's germline CDR1 is DFQATT and CDR2 SNEGSKA (reference sequence). This CDR3 is CSAAAGTGYYEQYF. CDR3 nucleotide sequence: TGCAGTGCTGCCGCCGGGACAGGGTACTACGAGCAGTACTTC.

This clonotype has just a few counts. Relative to the germline gene, one junction end is altered; a read error may explain this. The chain uses TRBV2 and TRBJ2-3, with D tentatively TRBD1 (5 bases). The CDR3 covers 16 residues. Germline CDR1 is SNHLY and CDR2 is FYNNEI. CDR3 DNA sequence: TGTGCCAGCATACTCGCGGCGTCGTACCCCACAGGTACGCAGTATTTT. Protein: CASILAASYPTGTQYF. Full variable domain (missing parts from reference TRBV2 and TRBJ2-3): EPEVTQTPSHQVTQMGQEVILRCVPISNHLYFYWYRQILGQKVEFLVSFYNNEISEKSEIFDDQFSVERPDGSNFTLKIRSTKLEDSAMYFCASILAASYPTGTQYFGPGTRLTVL.

This clonotype was counted only a few times. DNA of the CDR3: TGTGCCAGCAGTTTTGAGGGAAGTTGGAATGAGCAGTTCTTC. Protein sequence: CASSFEGSWNEQFF. V usage is TRBV12-3 or TRBV12-4 and J usage is TRBJ2-1, with D perhaps matching TRBD2 (5 bases). V lost 3 bases to trimming and J lost 7 bases, with 13 bases between them. This CDR3 is 14 amino acids long.

This clonotype was found a few times. The CDR3 protein is CASSPDRSGGTEAFF. The CDR3 DNA is TGCGCCAGCAGCCCGGATCGTTCGGGGGGCACTGAAGCTTTCTTT. V is TRBV4-3 and J is TRBJ1-1, with a tentative D call TRBD1 (5 bases). This CDR3 contains 15 residues. The V end was cut by 4 bases, the J end by 4 bases, with 16 bases between. The germline gives CDR1 LGHNA, CDR2 YSLEER.

Worth noting for this clonotype: Germline and junction disagree at one end, which may indicate a read error. This chain connects TRBV10-3 to TRBJ2-7; a weak D match, TRBD2 (6 bases). Germline values: CDR1 ENHRY, CDR2 SYGVKD. This CDR3 spans 12 amino acids. Here the CDR3 reads CAISESGRRGDF. DNA for the CDR3: TGTGCCATCAGTGAGTCGGGCAGGCGGGGAGACTTC.

This clonotype came up many times. The V gene is TRBV5-5, the J gene TRBJ1-2; D remains ambiguous. The CDR3 runs to 13 residues. Germline CDR1 and CDR2: SGHKS and YYEKEE (reference sequence). Trimming shortened V by 1 base and J by 8 bases, and 12 bases separated the two germline ends. The DNA of the CDR3 is TGTGCCAGCAGCTTGACAGCAGAAGACGGCTACACCTTC. Its protein is CASSLTAEDGYTF.

The gene calls are TRBV20-1 and TRBJ1-1; D may be TRBD1 (6 bases). The CDR3 contains 14 residues. With 3 bases removed from V and 4 bases from J, the gap between germline ends came to 15 bases. Germline V lookup: CDR1 DFQATT, CDR2 SNEGSKA (reference sequence). CDR3 region: CSASDYQGSTEAFF. In DNA, the CDR3 is TGCAGTGCTAGTGACTATCAGGGGAGCACTGAAGCTTTCTTT.

In this sample, this clonotype turned up many times. The rearrangement joins TRBV7-2 to TRBJ1-2; no clear D gene. The CDR3 covers 14 residues. V was cut by 2 bases and J by 6 bases, with 13 bases left in between. Germline CDR1 and CDR2: SGHTA and FQGNSA. CDR3 sequence (DNA): TGTGCCAGCAGCTTAACAAGCCGGGAGGATGGCTACACCTTC. Encoded protein: CASSLTSREDGYTF.

V usage is TRBV7-6 and J usage is TRBJ2-2, with D possibly TRBD1 on 5 matching bases. With 1 base removed from V and 2 bases from J, the gap between germline ends came to 11 bases. Per germline, CDR1 SGHVS and CDR2 FNYEAQ. The CDR3 sequence is 16 residues long. CDR3 protein: CASSLVTGGNTGELFF. CDR3 bases: TGTGCCAGCAGCTTAGTTACAGGCGGAAACACCGGGGAGCTGTTTTTT.

The chain is built from TRBV7-9 and TRBJ2-1; the D gene is possibly TRBD1 (6 bases). The length of the CDR3 is 14 residues. The V gene lost 8 bases and the J gene lost 4 bases, with 15 bases spanning the gap. Germline lookup yields CDR1 SEHNR and CDR2 FQNEAQ (reference sequence). CDR3 region: CASATRGGYNEQFF. CDR3 sequence (DNA): TGTGCCAGCGCAACTCGAGGGGGATACAATGAGCAGTTCTTC.

This clonotype came up many times. The chain employs TRBV6-2 or TRBV6-3 and TRBJ2-1, with TRBD2 identical over 10 bases. CDR1 is MNHEY, CDR2 SVGEGT, per germline. This CDR3 region has 15 residues. The J segment lost 4 bases and the V segment lost 6 bases, leaving 6 bases of the junction unmatched. The CDR3 nucleotides are TGTGCCAGCAGCCCCGGGACTAGCGAGTACAATGAGCAGTTCTTC. Protein: CASSPGTSEYNEQFF.

The chain combines TRBV18 with TRBJ2-6, with D tentatively TRBD1 (6 bases). V lost 7 bases and J lost 2, with 9 bases in between. The CDR3 covers 14 residues. Germline loops: CDR1 KGHSH, CDR2 LQKENI. The CDR3 protein is CASYPGAGANVLTF. CDR3 in DNA: TGTGCCAGCTACCCAGGGGCTGGGGCCAACGTCCTGACTTTC. The full variable domain, its missing parts supplied by reference TRBV18 and TRBJ2-6, is NAGVMQNPRHLVRRRGQEARLRCSPMKGHSHVYWYRQLPEEGLKFMVYLQKENIIDESGMPKERFSAEFPKEGPSILRIQQVVRGDSAAYFCASYPGAGANVLTFGAGSRLTVL.

This rearrangement joins TRBV12-3 or TRBV12-4 to TRBJ1-4; 7 bases align to TRBD1. V gave up 6 bases and J gave up 6 bases; unmatched junction bases: 7. CDR3 size: 14 residues. CDR3 sequence reads: CASSLDRVDEKLFF. CDR3 DNA: TGTGCCAGCAGCCTAGACAGGGTCGATGAAAAACTGTTTTTT.

This clonotype was observed a handful of times. The chain carries TRBV12-3 or TRBV12-4 and TRBJ2-2; D unclear. V was clipped by 2 bases and J by 0 bases, with 4 bases between them. The CDR3 length is 14 residues. DNA of the CDR3: TGTGCCAGCAGTTTAATGACGAACACCGGGGAGCTGTTTTTT. This sequence encodes CASSLMTNTGELFF.

This rearrangement joins TRBV5-6 to TRBJ1-6; weak D call: TRBD1 (6 bases). The germline V gene has CDR1 SGHDT and CDR2 YYEEEE. The CDR3 consists of 14 residues. V lost 1 base to trimming and J lost 8 bases, with 10 bases between them. The chain's CDR3 is CASSLFRGHSPLHF. Written as DNA, the CDR3 is TGTGCCAGCAGCTTGTTCAGGGGCCATTCACCCCTCCACTTT.